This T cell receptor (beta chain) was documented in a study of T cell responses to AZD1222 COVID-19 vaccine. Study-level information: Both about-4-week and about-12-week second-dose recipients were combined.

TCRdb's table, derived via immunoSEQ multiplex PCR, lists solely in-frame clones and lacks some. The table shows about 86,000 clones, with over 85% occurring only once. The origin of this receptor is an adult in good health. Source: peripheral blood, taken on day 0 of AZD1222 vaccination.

The CDR3 is CASSYEDGPNSPLHF. The CDR3 nucleotides are TGCGCCAGCAGCTACGAGGACGGACCTAATTCACCCCTCCACTTT. The gene calls are TRBV5-1 and TRBJ1-6; D not resolved. Germline V gene data show CDR1 as SGHRS and CDR2 as YFSETQ. The CDR3 runs to 15 residues. Trimming shortened V by 3 bases and J by 6 bases, and 13 bases separated the two germline ends.